This paragraph reports one T cell receptor (beta chain). These data come from a study of blood T cell repertoires in COVID-19. Across the whole study: Italy, Spain and the United States were the sources of the convalescent and acute COVID-19 samples. PBMCs, B-cell-depleted T cells, or T cells were the source of the cDNA or gDNA that made up the material.

In the authors' methods: How many nucleated cells were present was estimated from reference gene primer amplification. Method: immunoSEQ multiplex PCR; TCRdb's copy keeps in-frame clones and lacks some. V and J calls plus clone size are reproduced from that table; the DNA served to infer D and trimming. Of about 330,000 clones listed, about 90% were seen once; the top ten hold 5%. Participant age was roughly 18 to 89 years, and participants resided in 25 or so US areas. The V end was cut by 4 bases, the J end by 4 bases, with 14 bases between. Germline V gene lookup returns CDR1 SNHLY and CDR2 FYNNEI. The CDR3 spans 14 residues.

The rearrangement joins TRBV2 to TRBJ2-7; the D is unclear. Sample: PBMCs or T cells enriched from blood (not recorded which). This TCR came from a man in his thirties or forties who had recovered from COVID-19. CDR3 coding DNA: TGTGCCAGCAGTGGCCTACTCATAAAATACGAGCAGTACTTC. Its translation: CASSGLLIKYEQYF. Filled out from reference TRBV2 and TRBJ2-7, the complete variable domain reads EPEVTQTPSHQVTQMGQEVILRCVPISNHLYFYWYRQILGQKVEFLVSFYNNEISEKSEIFDDQFSVERPDGSNFTLKIRSTKLEDSAMYFCASSGLLIKYEQYFGPGTRLTVT.